Below are 26 T cell receptor beta chains sequenced from a single sample in a study of siplizumab effects on memory and regulatory T cells. Data came from immunoSEQ multiplex PCR; TCRdb stores just in-frame clones and leaves some out. The table records some 120,000 clones, about 94% of them present only once. What was sequenced was non-Treg CD4+ T cells sorted from blood. Every receptor here comes from a human donor in good health.

This chain joins TRBV7-2 and TRBJ2-3, with a tentative D call TRBD1 (5 bases). Trimming took off 1 base at V and 6 bases at J, with 8 bases between the two ends. Germline V gene sequence: CDR1 SGHTA, CDR2 FQGNSA. The CDR3 runs 13 residues. The CDR3 DNA follows: TGTGCCAGCAGCTTAGAGGGGTGGGATACGCAGTATTTT. This codes for CASSLEGWDTQYF.

V and J are TRBV5-1 and TRBJ2-1; tentatively, D is TRBD2 (7 bases). Germline values: CDR1 SGHRS, CDR2 YFSETQ. V was pared by 0 bases and J by 4 bases, with 11 bases between. The CDR3 length is 15 residues. The CDR3 here is CASSLARGTYNEQFF. DNA of the CDR3: TGCGCCAGCAGCTTGGCGCGGGGGACATACAATGAGCAGTTCTTC.

The J gene is TRBJ2-7, the V gene TRBV6-1; 7 bases are a match to TRBD2. Germline-derived CDR1 and CDR2 are MNHNS and SASEGT. After removal of 8 bases from V and 2 bases from J, the junction contained 3 bases not matched to a gene. The CDR3 has 12 amino acids. CDR3 nucleotide sequence: TGTGCCAGCCTCGGACTAGCCTACGAGCAGTACTTC. It codes for CASLGLAYEQYF.

A remark on this clone: At the DNA level, this CDR3 is encoded by other sequences in the same sample as well. The V and J genes are TRBV5-1 and TRBJ2-1; D possibly corresponds to TRBD2 (5 bases). Trimming pared 0 bases from V and 1 base from J, leaving 8 bases between. The CDR3 sequence is 15 residues long. CDR1 is SGHRS, CDR2 YFSETQ, per germline. CDR3 residues: CASSLGGSSYNEQFF. DNA for the CDR3: TGCGCCAGCAGCTTGGGAGGGAGTTCCTACAATGAGCAGTTCTTC.

This clone was detected only once. This sequence joins TRBV18 and TRBJ1-4, with D perhaps TRBD1 (6 bases). Trimming removed 4 bases from V and 3 bases from J, with 12 bases in between. Germline V CDR1 and CDR2: KGHSH, LQKENI. The CDR3 extends over 15 amino acids. CDR3 amino acids: CASSRGPGPNEKLFF. CDR3 in DNA: TGTGCCAGCTCACGGGGGCCCGGACCTAATGAAAAACTGTTTTTT.

This clone came up once. The chain uses TRBV6-5 and TRBJ2-3, with 9 bases matching TRBD2. The CDR3 spans 14 residues. Germline V CDR1 and CDR2: MNHEY, SVGAGI. V gave up 4 bases and J gave up 4 bases; unmatched junction bases: 3. In DNA form, the CDR3 reads TGTGCCAGCAGTTTCCGGACTAGCGCAGATACGCAGTATTTT. It encodes CASSFRTSADTQYF.

The V and J genes are TRBV15 and TRBJ1-1, with D hard to call. The germline V gene has CDR1 LNHNV and CDR2 YYDKDF (reference sequence). The CDR3 is 14 amino acids. With 5 bases removed from V and 0 bases from J, the gap between germline ends came to 10 bases. The CDR3 DNA reads TGTGCCACCAGCCAGAACGTCATGAACACTGAAGCTTTCTTT. Its protein product is CATSQNVMNTEAFF.

On this clone itself: The junction differs from germline at one of its ends, possibly a read error. This sequence joins TRBV11-2 and TRBJ1-2, with D tentatively TRBD1 (6 bases). The CDR3 loop spans 13 amino acids. The germline V gene encodes CDR1 SGHAT and CDR2 FQNNGV. CDR3 in DNA: TGTGCCAGCACCTTACCAGGGGCGGAAGGCTACACCTTC. It yields the protein CASTLPGAEGYTF.

This rearrangement joins TRBV9 to TRBJ2-7, with D tentatively TRBD1 (6 bases). The CDR3 is made up of 14 amino acids. Per the germline V gene, CDR1 is SGDLS and CDR2 is YYNGEE. V was trimmed by 4 bases and J by 0 bases, leaving 11 bases between them. CDR3 residues: CASSKTGSSYEQYF. The CDR3 DNA follows: TGTGCCAGCAGCAAGACAGGTAGCTCCTACGAGCAGTACTTC.

This clone was observed a single time. This chain links TRBV7-9 with TRBJ2-5; D uncertain. From germline, CDR1 is SEHNR and CDR2 FQNEAQ (reference sequence). V lost 2 bases and J 1 base, leaving 11 bases between the germline ends. The CDR3 totals 15 residues. The DNA for the CDR3 is TGTGCCAGCAGCTTAACTCGAGTGTTCCAAGAGACCCAGTACTTC. It specifies CASSLTRVFQETQYF.

This clone was counted a single time. This chain joins TRBV5-4 and TRBJ2-2; D is undetermined. The CDR3 runs 15 residues. Germline-derived CDR1 and CDR2 are SGHNT and YYREEE (reference sequence). Trimming took off 2 bases at V and 2 bases at J, with 10 bases between the two ends. The CDR3 spells CASSFSAQNTGELFF. The CDR3 nucleotides read TGTGCCAGCAGCTTCAGTGCCCAAAACACCGGGGAGCTGTTTTTT.

The chain links TRBV19 to TRBJ2-5; TRBD1 matches at 7 bases. The end of the DNA aligns better with TRBJ2-7, so the J call may be wrong. The CDR3 loop spans 15 amino acids. Germline assignment: CDR1 LNHDA and CDR2 SQIVND (reference sequence). CDR3 region: CASSSQTGNTYEQYF. In DNA, the CDR3 is TGTGCCAGTAGTTCCCAGACAGGGAATACCTACGAGCAGTACTTC.

V is TRBV12-5 and J is TRBJ2-3, with TRBD2 matching 10 bases. CDR3 size: 16 residues. The V gene's germline CDR1 is LGHNT and CDR2 FRNRAP. V lost 5 bases, J lost 6 bases, and 11 bases stayed unmatched. In DNA form, the CDR3 reads TGTGCTAGTGGTCCCCGCATTACAGCGGGGGGGGATACGCAGTATTTT. Amino acid sequence: CASGPRITAGGDTQYF.

The V and J genes are TRBV29-1 and TRBJ2-1; perhaps TRBD1 as D (7 bases). V shed 5 bases and J shed 15 bases, with 17 bases lying between them. Germline-derived CDR1 and CDR2 are SQVTM and ANQGSEA. The CDR3 runs to 11 residues. The CDR3 DNA reads TGCAGCGTTTTGACAGGGAGGAACTCGTTCTTC. The encoded protein is CSVLTGRNSFF.

The rearrangement links TRBV5-4 to TRBJ1-6; tentatively, D is TRBD1 (6 bases). Germline values: CDR1 SGHNT, CDR2 YYREEE (reference sequence). Trimming cost V 4 bases and J 7 bases, with 15 bases left between them. CDR3 length equals 15 residues. The CDR3 region has the DNA TGTGCCAGCAGCAAAACACAGGGTGGGAATTCACCCCTCCACTTT. Translating it yields CASSKTQGGNSPLHF.

J is TRBJ1-1 and V is TRBV4-2; no firm D call. V dropped 5 bases and J dropped 1 base, with 17 bases sitting between them. CDR3 size: 16 residues. Germline loops: CDR1 LGHNA, CDR2 YNFKEQ. Here the CDR3 DNA reads TGTGCCAGCAGCTCCCTCTCGGGCACCGCGAACACTGAAGCTTTCTTT. This sequence encodes CASSSLSGTANTEAFF.

The rearrangement links TRBV12-5 to TRBJ2-1; 7 positions match TRBD2. Germline V gives CDR1 LGHNT, CDR2 FRNRAP. V lost 4 bases to trimming and J lost 3 bases; unmatched junction nucleotides: 9. CDR3 size: 16 residues. The CDR3 DNA reads TGTGCTAGTGGTTCTATTAGCGGGCCAGGCTACAATGAGCAGTTCTTC. Translation: CASGSISGPGYNEQFF.

The chain has TRBV4-1 and TRBJ1-2; D uncertain. This CDR3 region has 15 residues. Germline CDR1 MGHRA, CDR2 YSYEKL. V was cut by 5 bases and J by 8 bases, with 21 bases left in between. DNA of the CDR3: TGCGCCAGCAGCAACTTCCCTCCAAGTGTTTGGGGCTACACCTTC. This sequence encodes CASSNFPPSVWGYTF.

The chain joins TRBV10-3 to TRBJ2-1; D is perhaps TRBD1 (6 bases). The CDR3 covers 13 residues. The V gene's germline CDR1 is ENHRY and CDR2 SYGVKD. V lost 6 bases, J lost 10 bases, and 16 bases lay in between. CDR3: CAIRTPGEGEQFF. CDR3 coding DNA: TGTGCCATCAGAACTCCAGGGGAAGGAGAGCAGTTCTTC.

This rearrangement joins TRBV5-6 to TRBJ2-7, with D perhaps matching TRBD1 or TRBD2 (5 bases each). Germline loops: CDR1 SGHDT, CDR2 YYEEEE. The V gene lost 4 bases and the J gene lost 7 bases, with 18 bases spanning the gap. The CDR3 runs 14 residues. The CDR3 sequence is CASSPDPKWGEQYF. The CDR3, as DNA: TGTGCCAGCAGCCCAGACCCAAAATGGGGGGAGCAGTACTTC.

J is TRBJ2-3 and V is TRBV5-1; TRBD2 agrees at 10 bases. Germline V CDR1 and CDR2: SGHRS, YFSETQ. This CDR3 region has 16 residues. V lost 0 bases and J lost 1; bases outside the gene matches: 2. The CDR3: CASSLDGTSGTDTQYF. CDR3 nucleotides: TGCGCCAGCAGCTTGGACGGGACTAGCGGCACAGATACGCAGTATTTT.

This clone is a singleton in its sample. The gene calls are TRBV4-1 and TRBJ2-1; 10 bases align to TRBD2. CDR3 length: 21 amino acids. J lost 0 bases, V lost 3 bases, and 17 bases had no gene match. The germline V gene encodes CDR1 MGHRA and CDR2 YSYEKL. In DNA form, the CDR3 reads TGCGCCAGCAGCCATCCCCCTTATCTAGCGGGGGCCAAATACTCCTACAATGAGCAGTTCTTC. It encodes CASSHPPYLAGAKYSYNEQFF.

The CDR3 bases are TGCGCCAGCAGCCAAACCCCAGGGACAGGAATGGCCTACGAGCAGTACTTC. Its protein product is CASSQTPGTGMAYEQYF. The chain combines TRBV4-1 with TRBJ2-7, with 8 bases that match TRBD1. V dropped 2 bases and J dropped 2; count of bases not matched to a gene: 11. Germline assignment: CDR1 MGHRA and CDR2 YSYEKL. This CDR3 region has 17 residues.

The rearrangement links TRBV6-5 to TRBJ2-5; 10 bases match TRBD2. The CDR3 spans 14 residues. Trimming cost V 6 bases and J 5 bases; bases outside gene matches: 6. In germline, CDR1 is MNHEY, CDR2 SVGAGI. The CDR3 sequence is CASSPGLAAETQYF. In nucleotides, the CDR3 is TGTGCCAGCAGCCCTGGACTAGCGGCTGAGACCCAGTACTTC.

This chain links TRBV30 with TRBJ2-1; D may be TRBD1 (5 bases). The CDR3 runs 14 residues. In germline, CDR1 is GTSNPN, CDR2 SVGIG (reference sequence). V dropped 4 bases and J dropped 3 bases, with 13 bases sitting between them. CDR3 in amino acids: CAWIPGKVYNEQFF. In nucleotides, the CDR3 is TGTGCCTGGATTCCAGGGAAAGTCTACAATGAGCAGTTCTTC.

The rearrangement uses TRBV7-2 and TRBJ1-3, with D perhaps matching TRBD1 (6 bases). V was cut by 8 bases and J by 2 bases, with 16 bases left in between. The CDR3 totals 15 residues. CDR1 is SGHTA and CDR2 is FQGNSA in the germline V gene. The CDR3 coding sequence is TGTGCCAGCGGCCTGGGGGGGCAAACTGGAAACACCATATATTTT. Protein: CASGLGGQTGNTIYF.